This TCR beta chain was recovered during a study of cytomegalovirus exposure and HLA in healthy donors. This CDR3 is 14 amino acids long. CDR1 is SGHKS and CDR2 is YYEKEE in the germline V gene (reference sequence). The V end lost 0 bases, the J end lost 3 bases, and 10 bases lay between the germline ends. PCR involved 60 Vbeta and 13 Jbeta primers. In the original workflow: Later reanalysis found approximately 76 million unique TCR beta chains, 9 million to 12 million of them shared. Generated by immunoSEQ multiplex PCR, the TCRdb table keeps only in-frame clones and is missing some. V, J and clone size reflect that table, while D and trimming were determined from the DNA. The sample shows fewer than 250,000 clones, approximately 83% of them seen only once. It was healthy bone marrow donors who served as donors.

This TCR was sampled from a girl aged 10-17 years in good health and CMV-seronegative. The gene calls are TRBV5-5 and TRBJ2-7, with D unresolved. Sequencing was carried out using PBMCs. The DNA of the CDR3 is TGTGCCAGCAGCTTGGACAGTCTTTACTACGAGCAGTACTTC. Translating it yields CASSLDSLYYEQYF.